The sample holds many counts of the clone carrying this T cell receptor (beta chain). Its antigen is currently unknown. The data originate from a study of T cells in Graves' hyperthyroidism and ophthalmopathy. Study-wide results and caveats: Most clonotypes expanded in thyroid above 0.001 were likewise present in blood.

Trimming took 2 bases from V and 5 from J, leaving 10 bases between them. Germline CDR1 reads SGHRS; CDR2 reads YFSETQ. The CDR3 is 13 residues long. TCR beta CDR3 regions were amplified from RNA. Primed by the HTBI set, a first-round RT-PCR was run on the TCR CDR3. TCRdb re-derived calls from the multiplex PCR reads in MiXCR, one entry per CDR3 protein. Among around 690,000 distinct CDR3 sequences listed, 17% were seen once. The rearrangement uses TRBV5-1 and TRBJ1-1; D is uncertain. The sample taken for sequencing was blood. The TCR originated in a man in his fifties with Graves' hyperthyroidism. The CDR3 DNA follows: TGCGCCAGCAGCTTAACAGTGGATACTGAAGCTTTCTTT. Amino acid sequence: CASSLTVDTEAFF.